A selection of T cell receptor beta chains follows, all from one sample in a study of cytomegalovirus exposure and HLA in healthy donors. Only in-frame clones appear in the TCRdb table, and some are missing; sequencing was by immunoSEQ multiplex PCR. Here the sample spans about 94,000 clones, approximately 80% being singletons. Sequenced: PBMCs. These receptors originate from a human donor in good health. Each CDR3 is given with its conserved first and last residue.

J | V | CDR3
TRBJ2-1 | TRBV5-1 | CASSLGRVSSYNEQFF
TRBJ2-1 | TRBV2 | CATTTGTIGNEQFF
TRBJ2-7 | TRBV5-4 | CASSLPNRGQYF
TRBJ2-7 | TRBV29-1 | CSVEYGTGNYEQYF
TRBJ2-2 | TRBV7-3 | CASSPTGQATGELFF
TRBJ1-1 | TRBV19 | CASTPVRGDDTEAFF
TRBJ1-3 | TRBV25-1 | CASSDPRQGRAIYF
TRBJ2-3 | TRBV6-6 | CASSLDRVTDTQYF
TRBJ1-3 | TRBV7-9 | CASSLTGAPSGNTIYF
TRBJ2-3 | TRBV7-6 | CASSLGRTGSTDTQYF
TRBJ2-3 | TRBV7-3 | CASSPQVTDTQYF
TRBJ2-2 | TRBV7-9 | CASSLTSGSGGGELFF
- | TRBV29-1 | CSVEDRGRGNEQYF